The 24 T cell receptor beta chains below were found in one sample sequenced in a study of T cell repertoires in cytomegalovirus infection. One entry per CDR3 protein, called by TCRdb with MiXCR from the reads. The table records roughly 500,000 distinct CDR3 sequences, under 55% of them present only once. Their antigen targets remain unknown. The specimen comprised cultured PBMCs, sampled from culture after CMV antigen stimulation. The receptors were gathered from a human donor in good health (CMV status not recorded). Some clones in this sample may be carry-over from other donors' samples.

The chain carries TRBV12-3 or TRBV12-4 and TRBJ2-7; a possible D gene is TRBD2 (5 bases). Trimming cost V 3 bases and J 5 bases, with 11 bases left between them. There are 13 residues in the CDR3. The CDR3 DNA follows: TGTGCCAGCAGTTTCGGGCAGGAGGACGAGCAGTACTTC. The encoded protein is CASSFGQEDEQYF.

This clonotype was recorded a few times. CDR3 in amino acids: CASMRRGQGNTIYF. DNA for the CDR3: TGTGCCAGCATGCGGCGGGGCCAGGGAAACACCATATATTTT. This chain links TRBV12-3 or TRBV12-4 with TRBJ1-3; D is possibly TRBD1 (5 bases). V dropped 7 bases and J dropped 4 bases, with 14 bases sitting between them. CDR3 length: 14 amino acids.

The chain combines TRBV7-8 with TRBJ2-5; a possible D gene is TRBD2 (6 bases). The CDR3 runs 15 residues. Germline loops: CDR1 SGHVS, CDR2 FQNEAQ. With 1 base removed from V and 5 bases from J, the gap between germline ends came to 14 bases. As DNA, the CDR3 is TGTGCCAGCAGCTTAGTGGGGACTTCGGGGGAGACCCAGTACTTC. Translation gives CASSLVGTSGETQYF. Filled out from reference TRBV7-8 and TRBJ2-5, the complete variable domain reads GAGVSQSPRYKVAKRGQDVALRCDPISGHVSLFWYQQALGQGPEFLTYFQNEAQLDKSGLPSDRFFAERPEGSVSTLKIQRTQQEDSAVYLCASSLVGTSGETQYFGPGTRLLVL.

Details on this clonotype: One end of the junction varies from germline; a read error may be responsible. The chain is built from TRBV7-6 and TRBJ2-5; D is uncertain. The CDR3 sequence is 14 residues long. CDR1 is SGHVS, CDR2 FNYEAQ, per germline. CDR3 loop: CASSLFLAQETQYF. CDR3 nucleotides: TGTGCCAGCAGCCTATTCTTAGCTCAAGAGACCCAGTATTTC.

This clonotype has more than one count but fewer than ten. This chain uses TRBV12-3 or TRBV12-4 with TRBJ2-5; 7 bases agree with TRBD1. The CDR3 totals 13 residues. Trimming took 5 bases from V and 3 from J; bases not matched to a gene: 3. In DNA, the CDR3 is TGTGCCAGCAGTGACACAGGGGAAGAGACCCAGTACTTC. Protein sequence: CASSDTGEETQYF.

The gene calls are TRBV7-2 and TRBJ2-1; a possible D gene is TRBD2 (6 bases). V was clipped by 5 bases and J by 2 bases, with 13 bases between them. Germline V gene data show CDR1 as SGHTA and CDR2 as FQGNSA. The CDR3 length is 15 residues. The CDR3 protein is CASSQTGGAYNEQFF. In DNA, the CDR3 is TGTGCCAGCAGCCAAACAGGAGGGGCCTACAATGAGCAGTTCTTC.

The chain combines TRBV4-1 with TRBJ1-1, with D tentatively TRBD1 (5 bases). Germline V lookup: CDR1 MGHRA, CDR2 YSYEKL. The CDR3 has 16 amino acids. Deletions cut 4 bases from V and 1 base from J, with 16 bases between. The CDR3 nucleotides read TGCGCCAGCAGCCTCAAAGCGAGGAGGGGGAACACTGAAGCTTTCTTT. Its protein is CASSLKARRGNTEAFF.

About this clonotype: A read error may be the cause here, since a much bigger clone is one base away. The CDR3, as DNA: TGTGTCAGCAGCTTAGCGGGGTGGTCCTACAATGAGCAGTTCTTC. It translates to CVSSLAGWSYNEQFF. The chain employs TRBV7-8 and TRBJ2-1, with TRBD2 identical over 8 bases. Germline assignment: CDR1 SGHVS and CDR2 FQNEAQ. The CDR3 covers 15 residues. Variable domain in full (rest from reference TRBV7-8 and TRBJ2-1): GAGVSQSPRYKVAKRGQDVALRCDPISGHVSLFWYQQALGQGPEFLTYFQNEAQLDKSGLPSDRFFAERPEGSVSTLKIQRTQQEDSAVYLCVSSLAGWSYNEQFFGPGTRLTVL.

The chain has TRBV4-3 and TRBJ1-5; D is uncertain. The CDR3 covers 15 residues. V was clipped by 3 bases and J by 4 bases, with 13 bases between them. Germline CDR1 LGHNA, CDR2 YSLEER. CDR3 in amino acids: CASSHFRRGNQPQHF. The CDR3, as DNA: TGCGCCAGCAGCCATTTTCGACGGGGTAATCAGCCCCAGCATTTT.

The chain recombines TRBV6-2 or TRBV6-3 with TRBJ2-7; tentatively, D is TRBD1 (5 bases). From germline, CDR1 is MNHEY and CDR2 SVGEGT. V was trimmed by 5 bases and J by 5 bases, leaving 16 bases between them. There are 14 residues in the CDR3. CDR3 sequence reads: CASSKTALPDEQYF. Here the CDR3 DNA reads TGTGCCAGCAGTAAGACAGCCTTACCCGACGAGCAGTACTTC.

There are a few counts of this clonotype. The CDR3 DNA follows: TGTGCCAGCAGCCAACTAGCGGGAGGGGACGGGGAGCTGTTTTTT. It is translated as CASSQLAGGDGELFF. The V call is TRBV11-2, the J call TRBJ2-2, with TRBD2 matching 13 bases. Germline V gene sequence: CDR1 SGHAT, CDR2 FQNNGV. The V segment lost 5 bases and the J segment 7 bases; nucleotides outside the gene matches: 4. The CDR3 length is 15 residues.

The rearrangement links TRBV11-2 to TRBJ2-1, with 8 bases matching TRBD2. Germline V gene sequence: CDR1 SGHAT, CDR2 FQNNGV. The CDR3 is made up of 15 amino acids. With V trimmed by 0 bases and J by 4 bases, 2 bases remained unmatched. As DNA, the CDR3 is TGTGCCAGCAGCTTAGACGGGAGGGTGTACAATGAGCAGTTCTTC. Translated, it gives CASSLDGRVYNEQFF.

The chain is built from TRBV19 and TRBJ1-5; tentative D call: TRBD1 (6 bases). V was cut by 6 bases and J by 4 bases, with 16 bases left in between. There are 15 residues in the CDR3. Germline values: CDR1 LNHDA, CDR2 SQIVND (reference sequence). The DNA for the CDR3 is TGTGCCAGTAGACAAGTAGGACAGAGAAATCAGCCCCAGCATTTT. As protein: CASRQVGQRNQPQHF.

The DNA for the CDR3 is TGTGCCAGCAGTTTATACCCTCTTACAGGGAATAAGGACGAGCAGTACTTC. This gives the protein CASSLYPLTGNKDEQYF. The chain is built from TRBV28 and TRBJ2-7, with D perhaps TRBD1 (6 bases). Germline assignment: CDR1 MDHEN and CDR2 SYDVKM. Trimming removed 1 base at V and 5 bases at J, with 21 bases between. This CDR3 has 17 amino acids.

The DNA of the CDR3 is TGTGCCAGCAGCCTGGGACAGCGTTTCAATTCACCCCTCCACTTT. Amino acid sequence: CASSLGQRFNSPLHF. The rearrangement links TRBV7-6 to TRBJ1-6; TRBD1 aligns across 7 bases. The CDR3 consists of 15 residues. Germline CDR1 SGHVS, CDR2 FNYEAQ. The V segment lost 5 bases and the J segment 7 bases; nucleotides outside the gene matches: 8. Full variable domain (remainder filled in from reference TRBV7-6 and TRBJ1-6): GAGVSQSPRYKVTKRGQDVALRCDPISGHVSLYWYRQALGQGPEFLTYFNYEAQQDKSGLPNDRFSAERPEGSISTLTIQRTEQRDSAMYRCASSLGQRFNSPLHFGNGTRLTVT.

The genes are TRBV4-3 and TRBJ1-1, with unresolved D. This CDR3 spans 14 amino acids. Trimming shortened V by 4 bases and J by 5 bases, and 14 bases separated the two germline ends. Germline CDR1 reads LGHNA; CDR2 reads YSLEER. The CDR3 here is CASSRSVAKTEAFF. CDR3 DNA sequence: TGCGCCAGCAGCCGATCGGTTGCAAAGACTGAAGCTTTCTTT.

This clonotype was seen just once. The CDR3 protein is CSAYSPQGHEQYF. The CDR3 nucleotides are TGCAGTGCGTACTCACCTCAGGGCCACGAGCAGTACTTC. The V gene is TRBV20-1, the J gene TRBJ2-7, with D possibly matching TRBD1 (5 bases). Germline assignment: CDR1 DFQATT and CDR2 SNEGSKA (reference sequence). Trimming cost V 6 bases and J 5 bases, with 17 bases left between them. CDR3 size: 13 residues.

The genes are TRBV28 and TRBJ2-7; a possible D gene is TRBD2 (7 bases). This CDR3 is 15 amino acids long. Germline lookup yields CDR1 MDHEN and CDR2 SYDVKM. V was shortened by 2 bases and J by 5 bases, with 16 bases between the two germline ends. The CDR3 sequence: CASSLRRGPGDEQYF. For the CDR3, the DNA is TGTGCCAGCAGTTTAAGGCGGGGGCCCGGAGACGAGCAGTACTTC.

The rearrangement joins TRBV28 to TRBJ1-4, with unresolved D. The V end was cut by 2 bases, the J end by 7 bases, with 8 bases between. Germline V gene data show CDR1 as MDHEN and CDR2 as SYDVKM. This CDR3 has 13 residues. CDR3 bases: TGTGCCAGCAGTTTAGGGAGGGTTGAAAAACTGTTTTTT. Protein: CASSLGRVEKLFF.

This chain links TRBV12-3 or TRBV12-4 with TRBJ1-5; 9 bases map to TRBD1. The V gene end was trimmed by 3 bases and the J gene end by 11 bases; junction bases not matched to a gene: 17. The CDR3 runs 17 residues. CDR3 amino acids: CASSFRTSGTGNIAQHF. For the CDR3, the DNA is TGTGCCAGCAGTTTTAGGACCTCCGGGACAGGGAATATAGCCCAGCATTTT.

This clonotype was seen a handful of times. J is TRBJ2-1 and V is TRBV7-9; 7 nucleotides line up with TRBD1. The V and J ends lost 4 bases and 12 bases, in that order; junction bases with no gene match: 9. Germline V gene data show CDR1 as SEHNR and CDR2 as FQNEAQ (reference sequence). This CDR3 is 13 amino acids long. CDR3 bases: TGTGCCAGCAGCTCGCGTACAGGGGACCTGCAGTTCTTC. Translating gives CASSSRTGDLQFF.

V and J are TRBV10-3 and TRBJ1-2; TRBD1 might be the D (5 bases). Germline V gives CDR1 ENHRY, CDR2 SYGVKD. V shed 6 bases and J shed 8 bases, with 13 bases lying between them. The CDR3 consists of 12 residues. DNA of the CDR3: TGTGCCATCAGCGGGACCGGGAGGGGCTACACCTTC. Amino acids: CAISGTGRGYTF.

V is TRBV6-5 and J is TRBJ2-3; 8 bases match TRBD1. CDR1 is MNHEY and CDR2 is SVGAGI in the germline V gene. The length of the CDR3 is 17 residues. V lost 2 bases, J lost 3 bases, and 10 bases stayed unmatched. The CDR3 protein is CASSYVARGRGTDTQYF. CDR3 DNA: TGTGCCAGCAGTTACGTTGCCAGGGGGCGAGGTACAGATACGCAGTATTTT.

J is TRBJ2-3 and V is TRBV7-2, with a possible D match to TRBD2 (5 bases). Germline loops: CDR1 SGHTA, CDR2 FQGNSA. This CDR3 has 14 residues. Trimming took 1 base from V and 4 from J, leaving 9 bases between them. CDR3 DNA: TGTGCCAGCAGCTTAGGAGGGTTTGCAGATACGCAGTATTTT. This gives the protein CASSLGGFADTQYF.